This T cell receptor beta chain was profiled in a study of blood T cell repertoires in COVID-19. This clone was recorded a few times. Among Cohort 3 donors, those recovered had two negative PCRs, clearance, or symptom resolution. As originally analysed: Counts of nucleated cells, estimated from reference gene primer amplification, were obtained. Measured with immunoSEQ multiplex PCR; TCRdb has only the in-frame clones, and not every one. V, J and clone size are those of that table, while D and trimming were read from the DNA. The sample contains hundreds of thousands of clones, roughly nine tenths of which appear only once. The CDR3 is 13 residues long. Losses at the gene ends were 6 bases for V and 6 bases for J; bases not matched to a gene: 3.

Sequenced: PBMCs or T cells enriched from blood (not recorded which). V usage is TRBV12-3 or TRBV12-4 and J usage is TRBJ2-1; 9 bases are shared with TRBD2. The source of this sequence is a woman between 18 and 29 years old who had recovered from COVID-19. DNA for the CDR3: TGTGCCAGCAGGCTGGGACTAGCCAATGAGCAGTTCTTC. Amino acid sequence: CASRLGLANEQFF.